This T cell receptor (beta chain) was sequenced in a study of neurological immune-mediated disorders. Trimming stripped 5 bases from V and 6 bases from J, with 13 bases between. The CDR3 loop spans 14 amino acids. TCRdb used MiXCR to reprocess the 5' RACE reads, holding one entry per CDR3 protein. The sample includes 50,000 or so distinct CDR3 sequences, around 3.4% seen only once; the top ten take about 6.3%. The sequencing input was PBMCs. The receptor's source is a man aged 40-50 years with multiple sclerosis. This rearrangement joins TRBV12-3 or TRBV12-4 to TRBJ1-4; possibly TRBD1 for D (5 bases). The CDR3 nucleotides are TGTGCCAGCAGTACCTCTCGGGGGGATGAAAAACTGTTTTTT. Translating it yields CASSTSRGDEKLFF.